Described below is a single TCR beta chain sequence and its context. This sample is drawn from a study of blood T cell repertoires in COVID-19. At the level of the study: Italy, Spain and the United States were the sources of the convalescent and acute COVID-19 samples. From T cells, B-cell-depleted T cells, or PBMCs came the material, which was cDNA or gDNA.

Original processing methods: Estimated nucleated cell counts came from reference gene primer amplification. Repertoires were generated with immunoSEQ multiplex PCR, while TCRdb's copy carries only in-frame clones and drops some. D and trimming come from the DNA, and the V and J calls and clone size come from that table. The sample contains under 50,000 clones, 85% to 95% of which appear only once. This clonotype was obtained from a man in his sixties with COVID-19, enrolled during active disease. The sequencing sample was made of peripheral blood.

CDR3 nucleotide sequence: TGCGCCAGCTACCCCCAGGGGGAGGAGACCCAGTACTTC. This gives the protein CASYPQGEETQYF. The genes are TRBV10-2 and TRBJ2-5; TRBD1 agrees at 7 bases. After removal of 8 bases from V and 5 bases from J, the junction contained 8 bases not matched to a gene. Germline CDR1 and CDR2: WSHSY and SAAADI. There are 13 residues in the CDR3.